This T cell receptor (beta chain) was documented in a study of blood T cell repertoires in COVID-19. This table comes from immunoSEQ multiplex PCR, and its TCRdb copy is limited to in-frame clones, with some not included. The sample lists some 380,000 clones, roughly 86% occurring once. This receptor was identified in a human donor with acute or convalescent COVID-19. The donor label of this sample is uncertain. Sequencing was done on a sample of peripheral blood.

This chain's CDR3 is CASSVGPSGATYEQYF. CDR3 sequence (DNA): TGTGCCAGCAGCGTAGGTCCCAGCGGGGCTACCTACGAGCAGTACTTC. The V call is TRBV9, the J call TRBJ2-7, with TRBD2 matching over 7 bases. Germline V lookup: CDR1 SGDLS, CDR2 YYNGEE. With V trimmed by 0 bases and J by 2 bases, 8 bases remained unmatched. The CDR3 loop spans 16 amino acids.